This TCR beta chain is from a study of shared clonotypes between healthy human individuals. Study outcomes and limitations: An expected dependence of interdonor clonotype sharing on sequencing depth was noted. There were few donors, and this limited the genetic and exposure-history diversity represented.

On this clone: Its specificity is not known. Within the sample, other DNA sequences also encode this same CDR3.

This CDR3 spans 13 amino acids. Trimming stripped 5 bases from V and 0 bases from J, with 8 bases between. Germline V gene sequence: CDR1 SGHAT, CDR2 FQNNGV. The repertoire was sequenced with immunoSEQ multiplex PCR; TCRdb's copy has only in-frame clones and lacks some. The sample consists of approximately 2,000,000 clones, approximately 90% of them appearing once. Donors comprised healthy HIV-negative adults lacking recent acute infections or vaccinations. The source is a man between 18 and 35 years old in good health. Some clones in this sample may be carry-over from other donors' samples. The sequencing input was naive CD4+ T cells from PBMCs. Subset specified: CD45RA+ positively selected. The rearrangement links TRBV11-2 to TRBJ2-7; weak D call: TRBD1 (5 bases). The CDR3 nucleotides read TGTGCCAGCAGCCTGGACACCTCCTACGAGCAGTACTTC. It codes for CASSLDTSYEQYF.